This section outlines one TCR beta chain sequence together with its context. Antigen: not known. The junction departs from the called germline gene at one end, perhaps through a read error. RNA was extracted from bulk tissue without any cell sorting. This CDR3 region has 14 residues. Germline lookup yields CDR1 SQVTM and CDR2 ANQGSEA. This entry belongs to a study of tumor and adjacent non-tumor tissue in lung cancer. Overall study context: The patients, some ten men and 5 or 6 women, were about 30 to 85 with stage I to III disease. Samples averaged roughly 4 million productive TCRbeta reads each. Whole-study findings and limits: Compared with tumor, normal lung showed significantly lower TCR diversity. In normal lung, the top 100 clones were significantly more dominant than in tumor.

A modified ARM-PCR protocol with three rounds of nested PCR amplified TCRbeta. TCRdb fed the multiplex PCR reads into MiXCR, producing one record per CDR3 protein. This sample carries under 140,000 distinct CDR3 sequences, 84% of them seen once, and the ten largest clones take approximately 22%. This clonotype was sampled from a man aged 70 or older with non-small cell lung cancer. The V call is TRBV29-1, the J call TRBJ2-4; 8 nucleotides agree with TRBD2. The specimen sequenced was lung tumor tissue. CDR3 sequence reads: CSGTHGQGKNIQYF. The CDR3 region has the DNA TGTAGCGGGACGCACGGACAAGGCAAAAACATTCAGTACTTC.